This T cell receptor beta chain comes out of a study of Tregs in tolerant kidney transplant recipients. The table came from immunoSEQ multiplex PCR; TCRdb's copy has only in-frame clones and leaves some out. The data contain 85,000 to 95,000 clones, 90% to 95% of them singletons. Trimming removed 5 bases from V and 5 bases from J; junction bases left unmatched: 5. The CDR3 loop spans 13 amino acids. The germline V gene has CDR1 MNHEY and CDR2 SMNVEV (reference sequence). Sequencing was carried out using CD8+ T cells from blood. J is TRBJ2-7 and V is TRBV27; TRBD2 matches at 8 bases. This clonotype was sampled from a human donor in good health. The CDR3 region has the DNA TGTGCCAGCAGTAGCGGGAGAACGAACGAGCAGTACTTC. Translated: CASSSGRTNEQYF.